The rows below give T cell receptor beta chains drawn from one sample of a study of blood T cells in healthy people across ages. A single record per CDR3 protein comes from TCRdb applying MiXCR to the 5' RACE reads. The data hold just over 1 million distinct CDR3 sequences, with less than 50% observed a single time. Sequences were obtained from blood. These TCRs come from an older woman in good health. Both conserved end residues are part of each CDR3. The D gene is left open where the match is weak. Not all rows give a size; the values are once, few, many and, for expanded clones, a class.

v_call	clone_size	j_call	d_call	cdr3_nt	cdr3_aa
TRBV19	few	TRBJ2-1	NA	TGTGCCAGTAGTACACCCGGGATGCGGAATGAGCAGTTCTTC	CASSTPGMRNEQFF
TRBV15	few	TRBJ2-7	TRBD1	TGTGCCACCAGCGCTGGACAGGGGGACTACGAGCAGTACTTC	CATSAGQGDYEQYF
TRBV24-1	NA	TRBJ2-1	TRBD1	TGTGCCACCAGCCACAGGGGGAAGCAGTTCTTC	CATSHRGKQFF
TRBV19	NA	TRBJ1-2	NA	TGTGCCAGTAGTATCCCTTACAGGGATGGCTACACCTTC	CASSIPYRDGYTF
TRBV28	NA	TRBJ2-6	TRBD1	TGTGCCAGCAGTTACCTACAGGGGGTTATTATCTCTGGGGCCAACGTCCTGACTTTC	CASSYLQGVIISGANVLTF
TRBV5-8	NA	TRBJ2-7	NA	TGTGCCAGCAGCCCCAGGGTCTACGAGCAGTACTTC	CASSPRVYEQYF
TRBV10-3	NA	TRBJ2-5	NA	TGTGCCATCAGTAATAGTCCGGAGACCCAGTACTTC	CAISNSPETQYF
TRBV18	once	TRBJ2-3	NA	TGTGCCAGCTCACCAGGGACATTGGGCACAGATACGCAGTATTTT	CASSPGTLGTDTQYF
TRBV2	few	TRBJ2-4	NA	TGTGCCAGCCATGGGCCGGGAGCCAAAAACATTCAGTACTTC	CASHGPGAKNIQYF
TRBV7-9	once	TRBJ2-5	TRBD2	TGTACCAGCAGCTTTAGCGGGAGCGGTGGGGAGACCCAGTACTTC	CTSSFSGSGGETQYF
TRBV5-1	NA	TRBJ2-7	NA	TGCGCCAGCAGCTTGGACGGGGGCGGGAGCTCCTACGAGCAGTACTTC	CASSLDGGGSSYEQYF
TRBV9	NA	TRBJ1-2	NA	TGTGCCAGCAGCGGAGGGAGGTCTAACTATGGCTACACCTTC	CASSGGRSNYGYTF
TRBV5-1	NA	TRBJ2-3	NA	TGCGCCAGCAGCTTCAACCACCCAAGCACAGATACGCAGTATTTT	CASSFNHPSTDTQYF
TRBV20-1	few	TRBJ2-1	NA	TGCAGTGCAGCCTATGCGGCCAGCTCCTACAATGAGCAGTTCTTC	CSAAYAASSYNEQFF
TRBV14	few	TRBJ2-3	NA	TGTGCCAGCAGCCTCCCTCGGCTAGGTCTCACAGATACGCAGTATTTT	CASSLPRLGLTDTQYF
TRBV6-2/TRBV6-3	few	TRBJ2-7	TRBD2	TGTGCCAGCAGTTCACTAGCGGGAGGGCTAGACGAGCAGTACTTC	CASSSLAGGLDEQYF
TRBV7-9	NA	TRBJ2-5	TRBD1	TGTGCCAGCAGCCCCCCAGGGGGACAGCAAGAGACCCAGTACTTC	CASSPPGGQQETQYF
TRBV10-2	NA	TRBJ2-1	NA	TGCGCCAGCAGTGAGCCGGGACAATTTCACAATGAGCAGTTCTTC	CASSEPGQFHNEQFF
TRBV21-1	NA	TRBJ2-1	NA	TGTACCAGCAGCAAAGGGACTAGCGGAATCAATGAGCAGTTCTTC	CTSSKGTSGINEQFF
TRBV20-1	NA	TRBJ1-5	TRBD1	TGCAGTGCTAGAGATTCAGGGGGAACATATAGCAATCAGCCCCAGCATTTT	CSARDSGGTYSNQPQHF
TRBV20-1	many	TRBJ2-7	NA	TGCAGTGCCAATACAGGCTACGAGCAGTACTTC	CSANTGYEQYF
TRBV5-1	many	TRBJ2-7	NA	TGCGCCAGCAGCCCCCGGGTCTCCTACGAGCAGTACTTC	CASSPRVSYEQYF
TRBV20-1	few	TRBJ2-6	NA	TGCAGTGCTAGAACCCTCCCTGGGGCCAACGTCCTGACTTTC	CSARTLPGANVLTF
TRBV11-2	NA	TRBJ2-5	NA	TGTGCCAGCAGTCGGGGTTACCAAGAGACCCAGTACTTC	CASSRGYQETQYF
TRBV20-1	NA	TRBJ2-1	NA	TGCAGTGCACATCGAAATGAGCAGTTCTTC	CSAHRNEQFF
TRBV6-4	NA	TRBJ2-3	TRBD2	TGTGCCAGCAGTCCTGGACTAGCGGGGACCACAGATACGCAGTATTTT	CASSPGLAGTTDTQYF